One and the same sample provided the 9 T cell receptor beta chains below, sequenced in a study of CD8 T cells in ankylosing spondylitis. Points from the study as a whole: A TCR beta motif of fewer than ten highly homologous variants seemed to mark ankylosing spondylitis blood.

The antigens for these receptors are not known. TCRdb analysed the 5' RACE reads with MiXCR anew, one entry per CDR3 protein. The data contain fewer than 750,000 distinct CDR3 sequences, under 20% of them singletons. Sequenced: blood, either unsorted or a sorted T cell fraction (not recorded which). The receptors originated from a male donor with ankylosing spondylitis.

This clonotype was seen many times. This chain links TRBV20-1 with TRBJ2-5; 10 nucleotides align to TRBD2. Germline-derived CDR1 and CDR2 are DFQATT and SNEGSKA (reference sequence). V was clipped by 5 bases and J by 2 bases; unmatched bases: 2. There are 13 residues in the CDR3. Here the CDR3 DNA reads TGCAGTGCTGTTAGCGGGAGGCAAGAGACCCAGTACTTC. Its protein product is CSAVSGRQETQYF.

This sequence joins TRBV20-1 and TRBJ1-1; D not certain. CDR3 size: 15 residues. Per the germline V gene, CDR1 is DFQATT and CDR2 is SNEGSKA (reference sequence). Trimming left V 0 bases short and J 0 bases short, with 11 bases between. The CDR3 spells CSARDRAPLNTEAFF. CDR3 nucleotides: TGCAGTGCTAGAGATAGGGCTCCGTTGAACACTGAAGCTTTCTTT.

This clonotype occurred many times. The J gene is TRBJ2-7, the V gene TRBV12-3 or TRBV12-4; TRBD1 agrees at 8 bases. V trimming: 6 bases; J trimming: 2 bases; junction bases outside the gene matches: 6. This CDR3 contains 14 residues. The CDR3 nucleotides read TGTGCCAGCAGCCCCCGGACAGGGCCCTACGAGCAGTACTTC. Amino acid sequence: CASSPRTGPYEQYF.

CDR3 sequence: CASSLGPVNQPQHF. CDR3 coding DNA: TGTGCCAGCAGCTTGGGGCCAGTCAATCAGCCCCAGCATTTT. V and J are TRBV5-5 and TRBJ1-5; D remains unclear. The germline V and J ends were trimmed by 0 bases and 3 bases, with 7 bases remaining between them. Germline CDR1 is SGHKS and CDR2 is YYEKEE (reference sequence). This CDR3 has 14 residues.

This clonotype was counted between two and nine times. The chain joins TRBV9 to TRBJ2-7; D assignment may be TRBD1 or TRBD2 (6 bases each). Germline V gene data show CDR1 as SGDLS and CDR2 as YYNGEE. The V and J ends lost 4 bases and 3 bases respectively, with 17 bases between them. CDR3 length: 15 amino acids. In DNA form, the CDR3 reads TGTGCCAGCAGCCCGACGGGGGCAGTGAACTACGAGCAGTACTTC. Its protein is CASSPTGAVNYEQYF. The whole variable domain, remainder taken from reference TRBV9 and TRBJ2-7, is DSGVTQTPKHLITATGQRVTLRCSPRSGDLSVYWYQQSLDQGLQFLIQYYNGEERAKGNILERFSAQQFPDLHSELNLSSLELGDSALYFCASSPTGAVNYEQYFGPGTRLTVT.

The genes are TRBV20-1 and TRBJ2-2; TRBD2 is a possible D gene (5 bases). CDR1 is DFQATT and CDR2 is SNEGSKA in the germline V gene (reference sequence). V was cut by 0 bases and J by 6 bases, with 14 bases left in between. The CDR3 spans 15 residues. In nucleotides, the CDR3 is TGCAGTGCTAGAGATCAGAGAGGGTACGCCGGGGAGCTGTTTTTT. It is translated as CSARDQRGYAGELFF.

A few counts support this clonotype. CDR3 nucleotides: TGCGCCAGCAGCCAAAACGTAGCGGGGGGGCGCACCGGGGAGCTGTTTTTT. It translates to CASSQNVAGGRTGELFF. The chain joins TRBV4-1 to TRBJ2-2; 11 nucleotides match TRBD2. With 2 bases clipped from V and 4 bases from J, the junction kept 6 bases outside the gene matches. CDR1 and CDR2 from the germline V gene are MGHRA and YSYEKL. The CDR3 totals 17 residues.

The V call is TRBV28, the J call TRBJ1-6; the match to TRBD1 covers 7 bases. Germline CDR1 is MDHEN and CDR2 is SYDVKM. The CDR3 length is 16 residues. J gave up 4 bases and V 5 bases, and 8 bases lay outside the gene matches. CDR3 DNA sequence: TGTGCCAGCAGTGGAGGGGGACAGATATATAATTCACCCCTCCACTTT. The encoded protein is CASSGGGQIYNSPLHF.

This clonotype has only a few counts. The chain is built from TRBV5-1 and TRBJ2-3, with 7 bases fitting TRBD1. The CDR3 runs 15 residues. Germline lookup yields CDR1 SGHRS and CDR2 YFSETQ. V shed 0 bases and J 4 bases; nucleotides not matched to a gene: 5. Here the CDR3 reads CASSLVGTEADTQYF. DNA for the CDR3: TGCGCCAGCAGCTTGGTAGGGACAGAAGCAGATACGCAGTATTTT.